These 8 T cell receptor beta chains originate from one sample sequenced in a study of cytomegalovirus exposure and HLA in healthy donors. PCR employed 60 Vbeta and 13 Jbeta primers. Profiled with immunoSEQ multiplex PCR; TCRdb holds only in-frame clones, not every one. The table includes 150,000 to 200,000 clones, 82% detected once. Input material: PBMCs. Receptors originate from a man in his forties in good health and CMV-seronegative.

The chain combines TRBV18 with TRBJ2-7; a possible D gene is TRBD1 (7 bases). This CDR3 has 14 amino acids. The germline V gene encodes CDR1 KGHSH and CDR2 LQKENI. V lost 4 bases and J 3 bases, leaving 13 bases between the germline ends. CDR3 nucleotide sequence: TGTGCCAGCTCACTAGGACAGGAGGGCTACGAGCAGTACTTC. Protein product: CASSLGQEGYEQYF.

The rearrangement joins TRBV6-5 to TRBJ2-7, with TRBD1 matching 10 bases. Germline-derived CDR1 and CDR2 are MNHEY and SVGAGI. The junction had 2 bases not matched to a gene; V was cut back by 2 bases and J by 4 bases. The CDR3 consists of 14 residues. The CDR3 sequence is CASSYRDRGYEQYF. The CDR3 bases are TGTGCCAGCAGTTACAGGGACAGGGGATACGAGCAGTACTTC.

J is TRBJ2-3 and V is TRBV4-1, with 9 nucleotides matching TRBD1. Germline V gives CDR1 MGHRA, CDR2 YSYEKL. The CDR3 length is 15 residues. V was clipped by 3 bases and J by 9 bases; unmatched bases: 10. In nucleotides, the CDR3 is TGCGCCAGCAGCCAGGGGACAGGGACCCTGCACACGCAGTATTTT. Translated: CASSQGTGTLHTQYF.

This clone was found a few times. The chain recombines TRBV28 with TRBJ2-7, with a weak D call TRBD2 (6 bases). This CDR3 region has 15 residues. Per germline, CDR1 MDHEN and CDR2 SYDVKM. Trimming removed 6 bases from V and 6 bases from J, with 21 bases in between. CDR3 loop: CASSTKDYLSPEQYF. The CDR3, as DNA: TGTGCCAGCAGCACAAAGGACTACCTAAGTCCCGAGCAGTACTTC. The whole variable domain, filled in from reference TRBV28 and TRBJ2-7, reads DVKVTQSSRYLVKRTGEKVFLECVQDMDHENMFWYRQDPGLGLRLIYFSYDVKMKEKGDIPEGYSVSREKKERFSLILESASTNQTSMYLCASSTKDYLSPEQYFGPGTRLTVT.

This clone was seen only once. The chain employs TRBV7-2 and TRBJ1-5; no definite D call. The V and J ends lost 5 bases and 2 bases respectively, with 10 bases between them. The CDR3 runs to 14 residues. Germline-derived CDR1 and CDR2 are SGHTA and FQGNSA. The CDR3 DNA sequence: TGTGCCAGCAGCCAAACGGGTGGCAATCAGCCCCAGCATTTT. Translation gives CASSQTGGNQPQHF. Based on the CDR3 plus reference TRBV7-2 and TRBJ1-5, the full variable domain is GAGVSQSPSNKVTEKGKDVELRCDPISGHTALYWYRQSLGQGLEFLIYFQGNSAPDKSGLPSDRFSAERTGGSVSTLTIQRTQQEDSAVYLCASSQTGGNQPQHFGDGTRLSIL.

CDR3 region: CASSTSGKSETQYF. CDR3 nucleotides: TGTGCCAGCAGCACTAGCGGGAAAAGCGAGACCCAGTACTTC. The gene calls are TRBV11-2 and TRBJ2-5; 10 bases agree with TRBD2. This CDR3 has 14 residues. J gave up 5 bases and V 5 bases, and 5 bases lay outside the gene matches. Germline loops: CDR1 SGHAT, CDR2 FQNNGV.

The chain carries TRBV28 and TRBJ2-1; D may be TRBD1 (6 bases). The germline V gene encodes CDR1 MDHEN and CDR2 SYDVKM. This CDR3 has 17 amino acids. Trimming shortened V by 6 bases and J by 0 bases, and 18 bases separated the two germline ends. This CDR3 reads CASRRVQGRSSYNEQFF. Here the CDR3 DNA reads TGTGCCAGCAGGCGCGTTCAGGGGCGTAGCTCCTACAATGAGCAGTTCTTC.

The rearrangement joins TRBV5-1 to TRBJ2-2, with 11 bases aligning to TRBD2. Trimming at V came to 5 bases and at J to 0 bases, leaving 6 bases not matched to a gene. The CDR3 is 17 residues long. Germline CDR1 reads SGHRS; CDR2 reads YFSETQ. The CDR3 nucleotides are TGCGCCAGCAGTAGCGGACTAGCGGGCCCGAACACCGGGGAGCTGTTTTTT. Residues: CASSSGLAGPNTGELFF.